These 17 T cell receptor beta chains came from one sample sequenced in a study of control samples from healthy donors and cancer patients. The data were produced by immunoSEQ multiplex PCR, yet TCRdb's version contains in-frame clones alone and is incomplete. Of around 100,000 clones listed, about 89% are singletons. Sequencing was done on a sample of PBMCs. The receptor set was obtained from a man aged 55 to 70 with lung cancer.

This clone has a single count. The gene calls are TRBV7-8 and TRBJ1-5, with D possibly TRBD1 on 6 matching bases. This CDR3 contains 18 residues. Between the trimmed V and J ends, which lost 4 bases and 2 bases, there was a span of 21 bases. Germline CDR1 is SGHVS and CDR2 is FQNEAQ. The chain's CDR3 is CASSYASYPDRGNQPQHF. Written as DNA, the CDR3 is TGTGCCAGCAGCTACGCCTCCTACCCGGACAGAGGCAATCAGCCCCAGCATTTT.

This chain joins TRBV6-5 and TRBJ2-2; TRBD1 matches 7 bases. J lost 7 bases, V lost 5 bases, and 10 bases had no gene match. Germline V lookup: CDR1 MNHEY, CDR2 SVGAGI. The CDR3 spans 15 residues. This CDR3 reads CASSPQGEYIGELFF. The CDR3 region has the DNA TGTGCCAGCAGTCCTCAGGGGGAATACATCGGGGAGCTGTTTTTT.

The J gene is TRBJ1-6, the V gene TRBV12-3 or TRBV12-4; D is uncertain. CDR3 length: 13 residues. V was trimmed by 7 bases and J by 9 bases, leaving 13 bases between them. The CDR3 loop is CASTLRASSPLHF. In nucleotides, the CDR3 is TGTGCCAGCACCTTAAGGGCCAGTTCACCCCTCCACTTT.

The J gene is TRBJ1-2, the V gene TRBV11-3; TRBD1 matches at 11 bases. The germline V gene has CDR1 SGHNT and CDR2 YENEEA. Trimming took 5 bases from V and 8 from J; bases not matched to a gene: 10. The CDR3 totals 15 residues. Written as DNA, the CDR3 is TGTGCCAGCAGCCAACCGGGACAGGGGGTGCAAGGCTACACCTTC. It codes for CASSQPGQGVQGYTF.

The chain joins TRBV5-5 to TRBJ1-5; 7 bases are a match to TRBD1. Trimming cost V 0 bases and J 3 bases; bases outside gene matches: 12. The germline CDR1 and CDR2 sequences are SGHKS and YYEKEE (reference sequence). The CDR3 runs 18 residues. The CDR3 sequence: CASSLAIPGQSFNQPQHF. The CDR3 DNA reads TGTGCCAGCAGCTTGGCTATTCCGGGACAGTCATTCAATCAGCCCCAGCATTTT.

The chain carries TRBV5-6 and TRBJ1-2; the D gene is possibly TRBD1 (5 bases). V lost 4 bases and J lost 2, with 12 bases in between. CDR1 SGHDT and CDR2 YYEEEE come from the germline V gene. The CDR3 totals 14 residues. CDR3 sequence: CASSPMTVNYGYTF. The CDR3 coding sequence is TGTGCCAGCAGCCCAATGACAGTAAACTATGGCTACACCTTC.

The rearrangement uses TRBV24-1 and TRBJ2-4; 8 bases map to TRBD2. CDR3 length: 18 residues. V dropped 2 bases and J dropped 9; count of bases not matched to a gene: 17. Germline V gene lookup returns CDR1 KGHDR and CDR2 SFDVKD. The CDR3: CATSDSPLAGSPGSIQYF. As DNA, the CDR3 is TGTGCCACCAGTGATTCCCCGTTAGCGGGGTCCCCAGGCAGCATTCAGTACTTC.

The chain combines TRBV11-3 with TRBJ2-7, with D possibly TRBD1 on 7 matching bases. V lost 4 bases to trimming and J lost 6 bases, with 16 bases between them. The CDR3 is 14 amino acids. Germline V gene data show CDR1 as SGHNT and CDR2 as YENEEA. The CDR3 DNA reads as TGTGCCAGCAGCTGGGGGACAGAGGGGGGCGAGCAGTACTTC. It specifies CASSWGTEGGEQYF.

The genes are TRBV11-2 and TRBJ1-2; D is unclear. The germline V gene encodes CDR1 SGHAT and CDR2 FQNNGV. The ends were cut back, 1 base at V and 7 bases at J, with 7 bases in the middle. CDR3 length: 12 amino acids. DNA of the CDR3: TGTGCCAGCAGCTTAGGGCAACTTGGCTACACCTTC. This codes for CASSLGQLGYTF.

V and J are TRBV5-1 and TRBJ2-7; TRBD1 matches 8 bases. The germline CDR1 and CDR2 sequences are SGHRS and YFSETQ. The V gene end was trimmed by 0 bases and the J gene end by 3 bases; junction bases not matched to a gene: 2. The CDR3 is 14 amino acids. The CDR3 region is CASSLDGQGYEQYF. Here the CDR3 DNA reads TGCGCCAGCAGCTTGGACGGACAGGGCTACGAGCAGTACTTC. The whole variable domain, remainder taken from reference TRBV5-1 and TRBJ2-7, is KAGVTQTPRYLIKTRGQQVTLSCSPISGHRSVSWYQQTPGQGLQFLFEYFSETQRNKGNFPGRFSGRQFSNSRSEMNVSTLELGDSALYLCASSLDGQGYEQYFGPGTRLTVT.

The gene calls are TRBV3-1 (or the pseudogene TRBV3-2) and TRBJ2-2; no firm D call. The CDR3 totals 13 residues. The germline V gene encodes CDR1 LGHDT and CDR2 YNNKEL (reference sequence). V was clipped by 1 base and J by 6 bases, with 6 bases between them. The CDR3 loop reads CASSQGQAGELFF. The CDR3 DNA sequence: TGTGCCAGCAGCCAAGGCCAGGCCGGGGAGCTGTTTTTT.

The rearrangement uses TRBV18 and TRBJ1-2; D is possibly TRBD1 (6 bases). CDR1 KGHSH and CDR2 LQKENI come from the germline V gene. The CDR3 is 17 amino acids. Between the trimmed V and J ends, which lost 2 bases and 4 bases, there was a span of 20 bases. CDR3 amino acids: CASSPSRGGQHLYGYTF. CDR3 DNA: TGTGCCAGCTCACCATCCCGAGGTGGACAGCACCTCTATGGCTACACCTTC. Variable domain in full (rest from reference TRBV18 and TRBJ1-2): NAGVMQNPRHLVRRRGQEARLRCSPMKGHSHVYWYRQLPEEGLKFMVYLQKENIIDESGMPKERFSAEFPKEGPSILRIQQVVRGDSAAYFCASSPSRGGQHLYGYTFGSGTRLTVV.

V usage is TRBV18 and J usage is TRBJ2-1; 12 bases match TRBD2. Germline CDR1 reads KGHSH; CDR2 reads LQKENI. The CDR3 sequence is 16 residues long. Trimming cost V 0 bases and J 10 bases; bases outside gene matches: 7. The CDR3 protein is CASSPPLAGGLGEQFF. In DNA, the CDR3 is TGTGCCAGCTCACCACCCCTAGCGGGGGGGCTTGGGGAGCAGTTCTTC. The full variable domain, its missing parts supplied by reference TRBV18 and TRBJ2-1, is NAGVMQNPRHLVRRRGQEARLRCSPMKGHSHVYWYRQLPEEGLKFMVYLQKENIIDESGMPKERFSAEFPKEGPSILRIQQVVRGDSAAYFCASSPPLAGGLGEQFFGPGTRLTVL.

The CDR3, as DNA: TGTGCCATCAGTGTGGTTCAGGCAGTGGGGAACACTGAAGCTTTCTTT. Protein product: CAISVVQAVGNTEAFF. The rearrangement links TRBV10-3 to TRBJ1-1; D is unclear. The CDR3 runs to 16 residues. Looked up from germline, CDR1 is ENHRY and CDR2 is SYGVKD. The V gene lost 4 bases and the J gene lost 1 base, with 16 bases spanning the gap.

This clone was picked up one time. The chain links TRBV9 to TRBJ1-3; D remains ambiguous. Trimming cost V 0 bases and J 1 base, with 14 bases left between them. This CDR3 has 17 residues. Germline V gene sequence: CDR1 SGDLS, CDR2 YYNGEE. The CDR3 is CASSVGIQYRSGNTIYF. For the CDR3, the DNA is TGTGCCAGCAGCGTAGGCATTCAGTATCGTTCTGGAAACACCATATATTTT.

The CDR3 coding sequence is TGCGCCAGCAGCTTCCGGCCACCGAGGTTGGGGGGGGGCGACACAGATACGCAGTATTTT. It translates to CASSFRPPRLGGGDTDTQYF. The chain has TRBV5-1 and TRBJ2-3; D possibly corresponds to TRBD2 (7 bases). The V and J ends lost 2 bases and 2 bases respectively, with 27 bases between them. CDR1 and CDR2 from the germline V gene are SGHRS and YFSETQ. The CDR3 has 20 amino acids.

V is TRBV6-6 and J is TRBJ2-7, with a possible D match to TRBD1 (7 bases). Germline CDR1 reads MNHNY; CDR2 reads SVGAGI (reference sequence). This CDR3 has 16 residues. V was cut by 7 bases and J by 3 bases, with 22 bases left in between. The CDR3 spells CASKRLGGTGVYEQYF. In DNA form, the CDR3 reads TGTGCCAGCAAAAGACTAGGAGGAACAGGGGTCTACGAGCAGTACTTC.